This T cell receptor (beta chain) emerged from a study of post-analysis software for immune sequencing data. Study context: As for disease course, relapsing-remitting, secondary progressive and progressive-relapsing multiple sclerosis were all included. Overall study results and limits: Strong co-clustering by F measure was seen for same-batch samples. A significant reduction in normalized Chao1 diversity was observed in multiple sclerosis patients versus controls. A few TRBV segments appeared more often in patients than in controls, and TRBV5-6, TRBV5-1 and TRBV20-1 were among these.

Incorporated into the TCR beta cDNA libraries were unique molecular identifiers, which served to reduce PCR and sequencing biases. Input amounts of roughly 0.85 to 10 million T cells were used. These gave around 500,000 cDNA molecules, so each molecule approximated one T cell. MiXCR, run by TCRdb on the PCR reads, gives a single entry per CDR3 protein. The top ten clones hold around 0.56% of a sample with roughly 700,000 distinct CDR3 sequences, roughly 29% of them seen once. With 8 bases clipped from V and 0 bases from J, the junction kept 13 bases outside the gene matches. The CDR3 is made up of 16 amino acids. Germline V CDR1 and CDR2: SGHAT, FQNNGV. This clonotype showed up just a few times. The target antigen is unknown.

Input material: blood. The rearrangement links TRBV11-2 to TRBJ2-7, with 7 bases matching TRBD2. The TCR originated in a girl aged 5 to 17 with multiple sclerosis. The CDR3 region has the DNA TGTGCCAGCTGTGAGGGTAAAGCGGGGACCTCCTACGAGCAGTACTTC. It yields the protein CASCEGKAGTSYEQYF. Together with reference TRBV11-2 and TRBJ2-7, the CDR3 gives the full variable domain: EAGVAQSPRYKIIEKRQSVAFWCNPISGHATLYWYQQILGQGPKLLIQFQNNGVVDDSQLPKDRFSAERLKGVDSTLKIQPAKLEDSAVYLCASCEGKAGTSYEQYFGPGTRLTVT.